Listed below are T cell receptor beta chains from one sample, sequenced in a study of blood T cell repertoires in COVID-19. The data were produced by immunoSEQ multiplex PCR, yet TCRdb's version contains in-frame clones alone and is incomplete. The sample has about 80,000 clones; 87% are singletons. Sequencing was performed on peripheral blood. The receptors stem from a woman aged 80 or older with active or convalescent COVID-19. The CDR3 runs from the conserved cysteine through the conserved F or W. The order of the fields is J gene, V gene, D gene, clone size, CDR3 DNA, CDR3 protein. A D gene is named only where the DNA matches it firmly. The size field is filled for only some rows; it gives once, few, many or a size class.

TRBJ1-5,TRBV6-5,.,.,TGTGCCAGCAGCTGGCAGGGGCTCGGCAATCAGCCCCAGCATTTT,CASSWQGLGNQPQHF
TRBJ1-1,TRBV5-1,TRBD1,.,TGCGCCAGCAGCGGCAGAGTCGGGACAGGGAAGGCAGTAGCGGGAGCTTTCTTT,CASSGRVGTGKAVAGAFF
TRBJ2-1,TRBV4-3,TRBD2,.,TGCGCCAGCAGCCAAGAGGCCTCGGGGGGGGGAAGATACAATGAGCAGTTCTTC,CASSQEASGGGRYNEQFF
TRBJ2-7,TRBV5-1,.,.,TGCGCCAGCAGCGCTTTAGGCGGAAGCTCCTACGAGCAGTACTTC,CASSALGGSSYEQYF
TRBJ2-3,TRBV14,.,.,TGTGCCAGCAGCCAATCCCGACACACAGATACGCAGTATTTT,CASSQSRHTDTQYF
TRBJ2-1,TRBV9,.,.,TGTGCCAGCAGCGTAGGTAGTAGCATGAATGAGCAGTTCTTC,CASSVGSSMNEQFF
TRBJ1-2,TRBV7-2,.,.,TGTGCCAGCAGCGAGGACGGGGTCTATGGCTACACCTTC,CASSEDGVYGYTF
TRBJ2-1,TRBV5-4,TRBD2,.,TGTGCCAGCAGCGCCGGGGGGAGGAGCTCCTACAATGAGCAGTTCTTC,CASSAGGRSSYNEQFF
TRBJ2-7,TRBV5-6,TRBD2,.,TGTGCCAGCAGCTTGGGGGGCGGACTAGCGGGGTACTACGAGCAGTACTTC,CASSLGGGLAGYYEQYF
TRBJ1-5,TRBV2,TRBD1,.,TGTGCCAGCAGAGCGGGAGAGCGACAGGGTGGGGCCCGCAATCAGCCCCAGCATTTT,CASRAGERQGGARNQPQHF
TRBJ1-6,TRBV3-1/TRBV3-2,.,.,TGTGCCAGCAGCCAGTCGACTTCGAATTCACCCCTCCACTTT,CASSQSTSNSPLHF
TRBJ2-3,TRBV10-2,TRBD2,.,TGCGCCAGCAGTGAACTAGCGGGAAGCACAGATACGCAGTATTTT,CASSELAGSTDTQYF
TRBJ2-7,TRBV28,.,.,TGTGCCAGCAGTCCGGACAGACGTTCCTACGAGCAGTACTTC,CASSPDRRSYEQYF
TRBJ1-5,TRBV9,.,.,TGTGCCAGCAGCGTAGGAGACAGCGGGAATCAGCCCCAGCATTTT,CASSVGDSGNQPQHF
TRBJ2-1,TRBV11-3,.,.,TGTGCCAGCAGTCGGGGCCTCGGGGGGCCCAACAATGAGCAGTTCTTC,CASSRGLGGPNNEQFF
TRBJ2-1,TRBV7-2,TRBD1,once,TGTGCCAGCAGCGCCTTCAGGGGGAGCTCCTACAATGAGCAGTTCTTC,CASSAFRGSSYNEQFF
TRBJ2-2,TRBV5-1,.,.,TGCGCCAGCAGCTTGTTTAGTACCGGGGAGCTGTTTTTT,CASSLFSTGELFF
TRBJ2-3,TRBV7-9,TRBD2,medium-sized,TGTGCCAGCAGCCTAGGACTAGCGGCTACAGATACGCAGTATTTT,CASSLGLAATDTQYF
TRBJ2-1,TRBV21-1,.,.,TGTGCCAGCAGTTACAGGTTTACCTACAATGAGCAGTTCTTC,CASSYRFTYNEQFF
TRBJ2-5,TRBV3-1/TRBV3-2,TRBD2,.,TGTGCCAGCAGCCTACGGACTAGCGGGATTGGGGAGACCCAGTACTTC,CASSLRTSGIGETQYF
TRBJ2-1,TRBV5-4,TRBD2,.,TGTGCCAGCAGCTTTAGACTAGCGGGAGCGCATGAGCAGTTCTTC,CASSFRLAGAHEQFF
TRBJ2-7,TRBV6-1,.,once,TGTGCCAGCAGTGAAGCGCTCACGAGGGTATACGAGCAGTACTTC,CASSEALTRVYEQYF
TRBJ2-7,TRBV7-9,.,.,TGTGCCAGCAGCTTAACACAGGGAGTCTCCTACGAGCAGTACTTC,CASSLTQGVSYEQYF
TRBJ1-6,TRBV6-5,TRBD1,.,TGTGCCAGCAGTTACCGCGGGACAGGGGGTCCACCCCTCCACTTT,CASSYRGTGGPPLHF
TRBJ2-7,TRBV2,.,.,TGTGCCAGCAGCGGGAAGTACGAGCAGTACTTC,CASSGKYEQYF
TRBJ1-2,TRBV5-6,TRBD1,once,TGTGCCAGCAGCTTGGCCGGGACAGGGGAGGTTGGCTACACCTTC,CASSLAGTGEVGYTF
TRBJ1-2,TRBV10-3,.,.,TGTGCCATCAGTGAGTCAACAGGGACTGGCTACACCTTC,CAISESTGTGYTF
TRBJ1-4,TRBV4-3,.,.,TGCGCCAGCAGCCAAGACAGGGCCCTAGGGGAAAAACTGTTTTTT,CASSQDRALGEKLFF
TRBJ1-1,TRBV6-5,.,.,TGTGCCAGCAGTTACGGGCAGTGGAACACTGAAGCTTTCTTT,CASSYGQWNTEAFF
TRBJ2-7,TRBV4-1,TRBD1,few,TGCGCCAGCAGCCAAGAGATGGGGACAGAGAACTACGAGCAGTACTTC,CASSQEMGTENYEQYF
TRBJ2-3,TRBV9,TRBD2,.,TGTGCCAGCAGCGAGCGGGAGGGCCTGAGAGATACGCAGTATTTT,CASSEREGLRDTQYF
TRBJ2-2,TRBV5-1,.,.,TGCGCCAGCAGCTTGGCCTTCAGGGCGAACACCGGGGAGCTGTTTTTT,CASSLAFRANTGELFF
TRBJ2-3,TRBV5-1,.,.,TGCGCCAGCAGCCCCCCCGGGAAGGAGCCCCATAGAACGCAGTATTTT,CASSPPGKEPHRTQYF
TRBJ2-7,TRBV5-6,.,once,TGTGCCAGCAGCTTGGACAACAGGAGGGACGAGCAGTACTTC,CASSLDNRRDEQYF
TRBJ1-2,TRBV27,.,.,TGTGCCAGCAGGCAACAGGGTAACGACAACTATGGCTACACCTTC,CASRQQGNDNYGYTF
TRBJ1-5,TRBV7-2,.,few,TGTGCCAGCAGGACACAGGGAAGGGGGCAGCCCCAGCATTTT,CASRTQGRGQPQHF
TRBJ1-3,TRBV15,.,once,TGTGCCACCAGCAGAGGGGGAGTCTCTGGAAACACCATATATTTT,CATSRGGVSGNTIYF
TRBJ1-5,TRBV30,TRBD1,.,TGTGCCTGGGACAGGGATTATCAGCCCCAGCATTTT,CAWDRDYQPQHF
TRBJ1-5,TRBV19,.,.,.,CASSPGLILSGPQHF
TRBJ2-2,TRBV7-2,.,.,TGTGCCAGCAGCTCGGACTGGGGCACCGGGGAGCTGTTTTTT,CASSSDWGTGELFF
TRBJ2-1,TRBV6-2/TRBV6-3,TRBD2,.,TGTGCCAGCAGTTACCGGCGGGGGGGAGGCAATGAGCAGTTCTTC,CASSYRRGGGNEQFF
TRBJ2-7,TRBV5-1,TRBD1,.,TGCGCCAGCAGCTCCCAGGGACAGACCTACGAGCAGTACTTC,CASSSQGQTYEQYF
TRBJ2-7,TRBV21-1,.,.,TGTGCCAGCAGCGGTCTAGCGGGAGGTCCCTACGAGCAGTACTTC,CASSGLAGGPYEQYF
TRBJ2-7,TRBV9,TRBD2,.,TGTGCCAGCAGCGACTTGGGGACTAGTGTTCGCGAGCAGTACTTC,CASSDLGTSVREQYF
TRBJ1-1,TRBV9,.,.,TGTGCCAGCAGCGTAGGGGCAGGTCGAGCTTTCTTT,CASSVGAGRAFF
TRBJ2-2,TRBV15,.,.,TGTGCCACCAGCAGAGGTATCGACAGGTCCGGGGAGCTGTTTTTT,CATSRGIDRSGELFF
TRBJ2-5,TRBV5-1,.,.,TGCGCCAGCAGCTTGTCTTCCCCAGAGACCCAGTACTTC,CASSLSSPETQYF
TRBJ2-2,TRBV11-3,.,.,TGTGCCAGCAGCCTTAGCGGAACACAGACCGGGGAGCTGTTTTTT,CASSLSGTQTGELFF
TRBJ2-7,TRBV15,TRBD2,.,TGTGCCACCAGCAGAGATCGTGCGGGGGCCTACGAGCAGTACTTC,CATSRDRAGAYEQYF
TRBJ2-4,TRBV19,.,.,TGTGCCAGTAGTACCGGGACTTTAGCCAAAAACATTCAGTACTTC,CASSTGTLAKNIQYF
TRBJ1-5,TRBV5-5,TRBD1,.,TGTGCCAGCAGCTTTGGGACAGGCTTGGTTGACAATCAGCCCCAGCATTTT,CASSFGTGLVDNQPQHF
TRBJ2-5,TRBV28,TRBD2,.,TGTGCCAGCAGTTCCGGGACTAGCGTGGGCCAAGAGACCCAGTACTTC,CASSSGTSVGQETQYF
TRBJ2-2,TRBV15,.,.,TGTGCCACCAGAAATGACGGGGGAGGCTGGACCGGGGAGCTGTTTTTT,CATRNDGGGWTGELFF
TRBJ1-1,TRBV6-5,.,.,TGTGCCAGCAGTTACTCGAGGGGGACTGAAGCTTTCTTT,CASSYSRGTEAFF
TRBJ2-1,TRBV3-1/TRBV3-2,TRBD2,.,TGTGCCAGCAGCCAAGATCTCGGACTAGCGGCCAATGAGCAGTTCTTC,CASSQDLGLAANEQFF
TRBJ2-1,TRBV5-1,TRBD1,.,TGCGCCAGCAGCTTACAGGGGAATGAGCAGTTCTTC,CASSLQGNEQFF
TRBJ1-4,TRBV18,.,few,TGTGCCAGCTCACCGCTGGAGGGGCGCCAACTTCAAAAACTGTTTTTT,CASSPLEGRQLQKLFF
TRBJ1-4,TRBV3-1/TRBV3-2,.,.,TGTGCCAGCAGCACCCGACAGGCGGTGGGCGAAAAACTGTTTTTT,CASSTRQAVGEKLFF
TRBJ2-1,TRBV28,.,.,TGTGCCAGCAGTTTTGGGACAAAGCAGTTCTTC,CASSFGTKQFF